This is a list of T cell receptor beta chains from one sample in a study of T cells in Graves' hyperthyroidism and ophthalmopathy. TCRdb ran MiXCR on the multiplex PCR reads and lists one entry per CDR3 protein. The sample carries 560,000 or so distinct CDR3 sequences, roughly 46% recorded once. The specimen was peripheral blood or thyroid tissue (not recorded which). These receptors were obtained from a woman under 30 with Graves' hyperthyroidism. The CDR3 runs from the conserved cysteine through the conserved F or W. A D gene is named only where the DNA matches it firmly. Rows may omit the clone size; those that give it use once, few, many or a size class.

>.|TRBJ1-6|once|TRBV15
TGTGCCACCAGCAGTGAATTCTGGAATTCACCCCTCCACTTT
CATSSEFWNSPLHF
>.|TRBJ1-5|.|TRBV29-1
TGCAGCTTAGCCTTGGGTGTTAGCAATCAGCCCCAGCATTTT
CSLALGVSNQPQHF
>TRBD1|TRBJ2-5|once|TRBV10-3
TGTGCTGGGACAGGCGAGACCCAGTACTTC
CAGTGETQYF
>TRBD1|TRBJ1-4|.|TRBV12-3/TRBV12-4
TGTGCCGGCAGTTTAGACAGGGTATGGAATGAAAAACTGTTTTTT
CAGSLDRVWNEKLFF
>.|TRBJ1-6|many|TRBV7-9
TGTGCCAGCAGCTTTGCCGGGACGGATAATTCACCCCTCCACTTT
CASSFAGTDNSPLHF
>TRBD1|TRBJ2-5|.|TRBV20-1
TGCAGTGCTGTAGACAGGGATCGGCAAGAGACCCAGTACTTC
CSAVDRDRQETQYF
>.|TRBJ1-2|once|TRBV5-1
TGCGCCAGCAGCCCGCAATACGTCACGCAGAACTATGGCTACACCTTC
CASSPQYVTQNYGYTF
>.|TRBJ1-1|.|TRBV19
TGTGCCAGTACCCCTGGGACAACAGAAGCTTTCTTT
CASTPGTTEAFF
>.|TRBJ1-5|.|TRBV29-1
TGCAGCACGGAACAGCCAGGTCAGCCCCAGCATTTT
CSTEQPGQPQHF
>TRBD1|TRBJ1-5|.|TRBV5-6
TGTGCCAGCAGCCTGCGGACAGGGGGAAGACATCAGCCCCAGCATTTT
CASSLRTGGRHQPQHF
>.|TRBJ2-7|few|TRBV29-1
TGCAGCGCAGGACATCTCTACGAGCAGTACTTC
CSAGHLYEQYF
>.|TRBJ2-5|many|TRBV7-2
TGTGCCAGCAGCCCCGCGGACGCCCAGTACTTC
CASSPADAQYF
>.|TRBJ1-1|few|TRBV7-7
TGTGCTAGCAGCGCTCAAACGGGTACTGAAGCTTTCTTT
CASSAQTGTEAFF
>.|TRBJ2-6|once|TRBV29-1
TGCAGCGCCGGACTGCCGGGAGGGGCCAACGTCCTGACTTTC
CSAGLPGGANVLTF
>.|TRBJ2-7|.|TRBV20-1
TGCAGTGCTATGGACAGCGATACCTACGAGCAGTACTTC
CSAMDSDTYEQYF
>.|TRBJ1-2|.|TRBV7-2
TGTGCCAGCAGCTCCGGGACCGAGTATGGCTACACCTTC
CASSSGTEYGYTF
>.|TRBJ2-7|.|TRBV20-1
TGCAGTGCTAGGGTGAGGTCCTACGAGCAGTACTTC
CSARVRSYEQYF
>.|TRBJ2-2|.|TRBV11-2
TGTGCCAGCAGCTTAATAGAGCGAACCGGGGAGCTGTTTTTT
CASSLIERTGELFF
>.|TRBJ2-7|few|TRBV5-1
TGCGCCAGCAGCAGGACAGCGACTTCCTACGAGCAGTACTTC
CASSRTATSYEQYF
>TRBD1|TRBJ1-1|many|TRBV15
TGTGCCACCAGCAGAGGGACAGGCGGGGTGAACACTGAAGCTTTCTTT
CATSRGTGGVNTEAFF
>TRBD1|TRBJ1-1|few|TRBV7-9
TGTGCCAGCAGCTCCCGGACAGGATGGGACACTGAAGCTTTCTTT
CASSSRTGWDTEAFF
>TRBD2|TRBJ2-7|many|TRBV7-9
TGTGCCAGCAGCTCCGGGAGGGGGGCGTACGAGCAGTACTTC
CASSSGRGAYEQYF
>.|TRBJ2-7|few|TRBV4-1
TGCGCCAGCAGCCAAGAAGGGGACCTTACCTACGAGCAGTACTTC
CASSQEGDLTYEQYF
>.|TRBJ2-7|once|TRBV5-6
TGTGCCAGCTGGGACGGCTACGAGCAGTACTTC
CASWDGYEQYF
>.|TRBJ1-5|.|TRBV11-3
TGTGCCAGCAGCTCTGGACTAGCGGGACAGCCCCAGCATTTT
CASSSGLAGQPQHF